These T cell receptor beta chains were read from a single sample in a study of cytomegalovirus exposure and HLA in healthy donors. Here immunoSEQ multiplex PCR was the method, and the copy in TCRdb shows in-frame clones only, minus some. In the table there are roughly 150,000 clones, 60% to 80% of which are singletons. Material for sequencing was PBMCs. The receptors shown here come from a woman aged 25 to 39 in good health and CMV-seronegative. CDR3s include the opening cysteine and the closing phenylalanine or tryptophan. The order of the fields is clone size, V gene, D gene, J gene, CDR3 protein, CDR3 DNA. A D gene is named only where the DNA matches it firmly. For some rows the clone size is stated as once, few or many, or as a class when expanded; others skip it.

.	TRBV5-5	.	TRBJ1-1	CASSPMRNTEAFF	TGTGCCAGCAGCCCGATGAGGAACACTGAAGCTTTCTTT
.	TRBV5-1	TRBD1	TRBJ2-1	CASSGGQLLYYNEQFF	TGCGCCAGCAGCGGGGGACAGTTGCTTTACTACAATGAGCAGTTCTTC
.	TRBV5-6	.	TRBJ2-3	CASGWVGGGTDTQYF	TGTGCCAGCGGGTGGGTAGGGGGGGGCACAGATACGCAGTATTTT
many	TRBV13	TRBD1	TRBJ2-2	CASSAGQGITGELFF	TGTGCCAGCAGCGCTGGACAGGGGATTACCGGGGAGCTGTTTTTT
.	TRBV5-8	TRBD1	TRBJ2-1	CASSYRGNSYNEQFF	TGTGCCAGCAGCTACAGGGGCAACTCCTACAATGAGCAGTTCTTC
.	TRBV6-1	.	TRBJ2-3	CASSGARTDTQYF	TGTGCCAGTTCGGGAGCCCGCACAGATACGCAGTATTTT
.	TRBV19	.	TRBJ1-5	CATTDHPDTLRNQPQHF	TGTGCCACTACCGACCATCCGGACACCCTTAGAAATCAGCCCCAGCATTTT
.	TRBV7-3	.	TRBJ2-1	CASSLIGSPGYNEQFF	TGTGCCAGCAGCTTAATAGGGTCCCCGGGGTACAATGAGCAGTTCTTC
once	TRBV7-9	.	TRBJ2-7	CASSLEYSSGEQYF	TGTGCCAGCAGCTTAGAGTACTCGTCCGGGGAGCAGTACTTC
.	TRBV5-1	TRBD1	TRBJ1-6	CASSRQGATDNSPLHF	TGCGCCAGCAGCAGGCAGGGGGCGACAGATAATTCACCCCTCCACTTT
.	TRBV6-6	TRBD2	TRBJ2-5	CASSELSGGLETQYF	TGTGCCAGCAGCGAATTATCGGGGGGTCTAGAGACCCAGTACTTC
few	TRBV5-1	.	TRBJ2-3	CASSPETSSDTQYF	TGCGCCAGCAGCCCCGAGACTAGTTCAGATACGCAGTATTTT
few	TRBV6-1	.	TRBJ1-5	CASSDGPQHF	TGTGCCAGCAGTGATGGCCCCCAGCATTTT
.	TRBV4-2	.	TRBJ1-4	CASSPRSGGAANEKLFF	TGTGCCAGCAGCCCGCGGTCGGGCGGGGCGGCTAATGAAAAACTGTTTTTT
.	TRBV27	.	TRBJ1-2	CASSSGGRANYGYTF	TGTGCCAGCAGTTCCGGGGGGAGAGCTAACTATGGCTACACCTTC
few	TRBV9	.	TRBJ2-2	CASSVQGNTGELFF	TGTGCCAGCAGCGTGCAGGGGAACACCGGGGAGCTGTTTTTT
.	TRBV10-3	.	TRBJ2-5	CAITPRYQYQETQYF	TGTGCCATCACCCCTCGATACCAGTACCAAGAGACCCAGTACTTC